This TCR beta chain was sequenced for a study of shared clonotypes between healthy human individuals. Overall study: The donor group consisted of two women and three men, aged 18 to 49. CD4 naive and CD4 memory each took three plates per donor, while CD8 naive took two and CD8 memory one. Study-wide results and limits: Against clonotypes common to all four donors, non-shared ones had lower generation probabilities. Only blood was sampled; tissue repertoires likely differ.

TCRdb keeps only in-frame clones here, not all; method: immunoSEQ multiplex PCR. The sample consists of 2 million to 2.5 million clones, roughly 95% of them appearing once. The ends lost 3 bases at V and 0 bases at J; junction bases unmatched: 1. This CDR3 has 14 residues. CDR1 is LNHDA, CDR2 SQIVND, per germline (reference sequence). Positively selected for CCR7, the CD45RO-negative cells used as naive CD8 cells excluded terminally differentiated effector memory CD45RA+ cells. This clone turned up a few times. Its specificity is not known. The same CDR3 arises from other DNA sequences in this sample as well.

The rearrangement links TRBV19 to TRBJ1-1, with TRBD1 identical over 7 bases. The sample consisted of naive CD8+ T cells sorted from blood. This clonotype originated in a man in his late teens or twenties in good health. The CDR3 sequence is CASSMGQLNTEAFF. CDR3 sequence (DNA): TGTGCCAGTAGTATGGGACAGCTGAACACTGAAGCTTTCTTT.